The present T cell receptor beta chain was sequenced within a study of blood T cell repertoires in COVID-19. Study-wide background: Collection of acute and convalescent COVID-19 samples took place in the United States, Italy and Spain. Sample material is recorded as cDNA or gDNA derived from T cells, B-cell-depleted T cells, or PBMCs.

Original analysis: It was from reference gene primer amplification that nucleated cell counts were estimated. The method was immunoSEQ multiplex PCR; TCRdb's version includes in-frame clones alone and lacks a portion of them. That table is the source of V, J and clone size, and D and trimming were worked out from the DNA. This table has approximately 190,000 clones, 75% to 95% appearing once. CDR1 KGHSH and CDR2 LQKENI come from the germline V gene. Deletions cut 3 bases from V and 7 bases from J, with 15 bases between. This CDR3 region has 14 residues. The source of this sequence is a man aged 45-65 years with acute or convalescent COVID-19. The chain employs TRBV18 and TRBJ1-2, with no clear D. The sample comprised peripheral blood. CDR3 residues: CASSPASRVFGYTF. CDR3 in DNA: TGTGCCAGCTCACCCGCCAGTCGGGTTTTTGGCTACACCTTC.